These 32 T cell receptor beta chains originate from one sample sequenced in a study of blood T cell repertoires in COVID-19. Here immunoSEQ multiplex PCR was the method, and the copy in TCRdb shows in-frame clones only, minus some. There are 50,000 to 70,000 clones in the sample; about 85% occur only once, and approximately 9.2% lies in the top ten. Sequenced input: peripheral blood. The origin of the receptors is an older woman with active COVID-19.

The chain has TRBV5-1 and TRBJ2-5; TRBD1 is a possible D gene (6 bases). The germline gives CDR1 SGHRS, CDR2 YFSETQ. CDR3 size: 14 residues. The V and J ends lost 2 bases and 4 bases respectively, with 12 bases between them. The CDR3 bases are TGCGCCAGCAGCTTTCAACAGGGTGGAGAGACCCAGTACTTC. Translated: CASSFQQGGETQYF.

This rearrangement joins TRBV7-9 to TRBJ2-1; perhaps TRBD2 as D (7 bases). V was clipped by 5 bases and J by 9 bases, with 26 bases between them. CDR1 is SEHNR, CDR2 FQNEAQ, per germline (reference sequence). The CDR3 has 17 residues. CDR3 protein: CASSVKGGDTGVGEQFF. The DNA of the CDR3 is TGTGCCAGCAGCGTCAAGGGAGGGGACACGGGAGTAGGTGAGCAGTTCTTC.

V gene TRBV7-3 combines with J gene TRBJ2-3; no clear D gene. The V and J ends lost 8 bases and 2 bases respectively, with 11 bases between them. Germline V gene sequence: CDR1 SGHTA, CDR2 FQGTGA. This CDR3 is built from 13 residues. The CDR3 sequence is CASGEVTTDTQYF. CDR3 nucleotides: TGTGCCAGCGGCGAGGTGACCACAGATACGCAGTATTTT.

The rearrangement joins TRBV9 to TRBJ2-7; 8 bases line up with TRBD2. Germline V lookup: CDR1 SGDLS, CDR2 YYNGEE. CDR3 length equals 15 residues. With 1 base clipped from V and 5 bases from J, the junction kept 8 bases outside the gene matches. The CDR3 spells CASSVSTGRADEQYF. In DNA, the CDR3 is TGTGCCAGCAGCGTATCCACCGGGAGGGCGGACGAGCAGTACTTC.

V gene TRBV19 combines with J gene TRBJ2-3, with 10 positions matching TRBD1. This CDR3 contains 15 residues. Germline V gene data show CDR1 as LNHDA and CDR2 as SQIVND (reference sequence). V lost 8 bases, J lost 4 bases, and 9 bases stayed unmatched. As DNA, the CDR3 is TGTGCCAGTTCCGGGACAGGGGAAGGTGCAGATACGCAGTATTTT. The encoded protein is CASSGTGEGADTQYF.

The chain couples TRBV5-1 to TRBJ2-7, with 7 positions matching TRBD1. The trim removed 1 base at V and 2 bases at J, leaving 3 bases unmatched. Germline lookup yields CDR1 SGHRS and CDR2 YFSETQ. The length of the CDR3 is 14 residues. The CDR3 loop reads CASSLQGQPYEQYF. In nucleotides, the CDR3 is TGCGCCAGCAGCTTGCAGGGACAGCCCTACGAGCAGTACTTC.

Concerning this clone itself: The identical CDR3 is also encoded by other nucleotide sequences in the sample. CDR3 sequence: CASSPGLAGAYNEQFF. CDR3 nucleotide sequence: TGTGCCAGCTCACCCGGACTAGCGGGTGCCTACAATGAGCAGTTCTTC. The chain has TRBV18 and TRBJ2-1; 11 nucleotides line up with TRBD2. V lost 3 bases and J lost 2; bases outside the gene matches: 3. Germline CDR1 reads KGHSH; CDR2 reads LQKENI. The CDR3 sequence is 16 residues long.

The CDR3 loop is CASSFGPLREGNEQFF. Written as DNA, the CDR3 is TGTGCCAGCAGCTTTGGCCCCTTACGGGAAGGCAATGAGCAGTTCTTC. The chain links TRBV7-3 to TRBJ2-1; tentatively, D is TRBD2 (5 bases). CDR3 length: 16 residues. Germline-derived CDR1 and CDR2 are SGHTA and FQGTGA. Trimming took off 3 bases at V and 6 bases at J, with 18 bases between the two ends.

This rearrangement joins TRBV6-5 to TRBJ2-7; 7 bases match TRBD1. Germline CDR1 MNHEY, CDR2 SVGAGI. V lost 6 bases to trimming and J lost 2 bases; unmatched junction nucleotides: 7. The CDR3 runs to 14 residues. The CDR3 DNA reads TGTGCCAGCAGACCCGACAGGGCCACCTACGAGCAGTACTTC. Residues: CASRPDRATYEQYF.

This chain joins TRBV28 and TRBJ2-7; TRBD2 matches at 14 bases. J was trimmed by 5 bases and V by 3 bases; bases with no gene match: 6. Germline V lookup: CDR1 MDHEN, CDR2 SYDVKM. This CDR3 is built from 16 residues. CDR3 in DNA: TGTGCCAGCAGTTTCCTTGGGACTAGCGGGAGAGACGAGCAGTACTTC. It encodes CASSFLGTSGRDEQYF.

This clone has just a few counts. The rearrangement uses TRBV7-2 and TRBJ2-5, with D possibly being TRBD1 (6 bases). V was cut by 6 bases and J by 0 bases, with 14 bases left in between. The CDR3 runs 15 residues. CDR1 and CDR2 (germline): SGHTA, FQGNSA. The CDR3 DNA is TGTGCCAGCAGACGCCAACAGGGTAACCAAGAGACCCAGTACTTC. This sequence encodes CASRRQQGNQETQYF.

This sequence joins TRBV19 and TRBJ2-7, with 11 nucleotides matching TRBD2. CDR1 is LNHDA, CDR2 SQIVND, per germline (reference sequence). With V trimmed by 5 bases and J by 2 bases, 8 bases remained unmatched. The CDR3 consists of 16 residues. CDR3 nucleotides: TGTGCCAGTAGTTTTTCGGGACTAGCGGATCCCTACGAGCAGTACTTC. Its translation: CASSFSGLADPYEQYF.

The chain recombines TRBV6-5 with TRBJ2-1; the D gene is possibly TRBD2 (6 bases). Germline values: CDR1 MNHEY, CDR2 SVGAGI. Trimming removed 10 bases from V and 7 bases from J, with 14 bases in between. The CDR3 is 12 amino acids. This CDR3 reads CATLSLANEQFF. CDR3 in DNA: TGTGCCACCCTAAGCCTAGCGAATGAGCAGTTCTTC.

The sample holds a few counts of this clone. The V call is TRBV27, the J call TRBJ1-6; D is unclear. The CDR3 runs 14 residues. Germline assignment: CDR1 MNHEY and CDR2 SMNVEV (reference sequence). Trimming cost V 7 bases and J 7 bases, with 14 bases left between them. This CDR3 reads CASTILRENSPLHF. The CDR3, as DNA: TGTGCCAGCACCATCCTTCGTGAGAATTCACCCCTCCACTTT.

The V and J genes are TRBV19 and TRBJ1-6; 7 bases are a match to TRBD1. The V gene's germline CDR1 is LNHDA and CDR2 SQIVND (reference sequence). This CDR3 comprises 15 residues. J lost 9 bases, V lost 1 base, and 6 bases had no gene match. DNA of the CDR3: TGTGCCAGTAGTATAGGAGGGGGCCAAGGTTCACCCCTCCACTTT. Its protein is CASSIGGGQGSPLHF.

The V gene is TRBV3-1 (or the pseudogene TRBV3-2), the J gene TRBJ2-3, with 7 positions matching TRBD2. From germline, CDR1 is LGHDT and CDR2 YNNKEL (reference sequence). The CDR3 covers 16 residues. V gave up 0 bases and J gave up 6 bases; unmatched junction bases: 9. This CDR3 is CASSQDASGGGDTQYF. As DNA, the CDR3 is TGTGCCAGCAGCCAAGATGCTAGCGGTGGGGGGGATACGCAGTATTTT.

J is TRBJ2-1 and V is TRBV3-1 (or the pseudogene TRBV3-2), with TRBD2 matching over 14 bases. In germline, CDR1 is LGHDT, CDR2 YNNKEL (reference sequence). The J segment lost 7 bases and the V segment lost 1 base, leaving 6 bases of the junction unmatched. The CDR3 contains 17 residues. Here the CDR3 DNA reads TGTGCCAGCAGCCAAGGACTAGCGGGAGGGTTACGGAATGAGCAGTTCTTC. It encodes CASSQGLAGGLRNEQFF.

This clone was recorded once. The chain carries TRBV19 and TRBJ2-2; 8 bases are shared with TRBD2. Germline assignment: CDR1 LNHDA and CDR2 SQIVND (reference sequence). J gave up 4 bases and V 7 bases, and 5 bases lay outside the gene matches. The CDR3 covers 14 residues. The CDR3 DNA reads as TGTGCCAGTAATACGGGAGGGCTCACCGGGGAGCTGTTTTTT. Its protein is CASNTGGLTGELFF.

V is TRBV11-1 and J is TRBJ2-1; the D gene is possibly TRBD1 (5 bases). From germline, CDR1 is SGHAT and CDR2 FQDESV (reference sequence). With 7 bases removed from V and 6 bases from J, the gap between germline ends came to 7 bases. The CDR3 totals 11 residues. The CDR3 sequence is CASTDSNEQFF. DNA for the CDR3: TGTGCCAGCACCGACAGCAATGAGCAGTTCTTC.

This sequence joins TRBV5-1 and TRBJ2-2; 8 bases are shared with TRBD2. V lost 6 bases, J lost 1 base, and 11 bases stayed unmatched. The germline V gene encodes CDR1 SGHRS and CDR2 YFSETQ. There are 17 residues in the CDR3. The CDR3 sequence: CASTNRAGGENTGELFF. CDR3 sequence (DNA): TGCGCCAGCACGAATCGGGCGGGGGGCGAGAACACCGGGGAGCTGTTTTTT. The variable domain in full, completed from reference TRBV5-1 and TRBJ2-2, reads KAGVTQTPRYLIKTRGQQVTLSCSPISGHRSVSWYQQTPGQGLQFLFEYFSETQRNKGNFPGRFSGRQFSNSRSEMNVSTLELGDSALYLCASTNRAGGENTGELFFGEGSRLTVL.

CDR3 amino acids: CASSLVEGADERAFF. Here the CDR3 DNA reads TGTGCCAGCAGCTTAGTGGAGGGAGCCGACGAAAGGGCTTTCTTT. This sequence joins TRBV7-9 and TRBJ1-1; no clear D gene. Trimming took off 1 base at V and 11 bases at J, with 20 bases between the two ends. Germline CDR1 and CDR2: SEHNR and FQNEAQ (reference sequence). This CDR3 contains 15 residues.

This chain uses TRBV10-2 with TRBJ1-2; 7 bases match TRBD1. Germline values: CDR1 WSHSY, CDR2 SAAADI. The CDR3 consists of 15 residues. V was pared by 3 bases and J by 1 base, with 5 bases of the junction left unmatched. The CDR3 loop reads CASSDMTGRNYGYTF. For the CDR3, the DNA is TGCGCCAGCAGTGATATGACAGGGCGTAACTATGGCTACACCTTC.

The CDR3 coding sequence is TGCGCCAGCAGCCAAGGCCGGTCAGATACGCAGTATTTT. This gives the protein CASSQGRSDTQYF. The chain is built from TRBV4-1 and TRBJ2-3, with no clear D. Germline loops: CDR1 MGHRA, CDR2 YSYEKL. The length of the CDR3 is 13 residues. Between the trimmed V and J ends, which lost 1 base and 4 bases, there was a span of 6 bases.

The chain links TRBV7-9 to TRBJ1-1; a possible D gene is TRBD1 (6 bases). The V end was cut by 5 bases, the J end by 7 bases, with 14 bases between. The CDR3 loop spans 13 amino acids. Germline V lookup: CDR1 SEHNR, CDR2 FQNEAQ (reference sequence). CDR3 nucleotides: TGTGCCAGCAGCCCTGACCACAGGGATGAAGCTTTCTTT. It codes for CASSPDHRDEAFF.

V and J are TRBV28 and TRBJ2-3, with a tentative D call TRBD2 (6 bases). The V end was cut by 8 bases, the J end by 5 bases, with 20 bases between. The CDR3 covers 15 residues. Germline V gene sequence: CDR1 MDHEN, CDR2 SYDVKM. This chain's CDR3 is CASLLTSPRGDTQYF. The DNA for the CDR3 is TGTGCCAGCCTTCTTACTAGCCCGAGAGGAGATACGCAGTATTTT.

V usage is TRBV19 and J usage is TRBJ1-1; maybe TRBD1 (6 bases). V was cut by 5 bases and J by 3 bases, with 16 bases left in between. The germline V gene has CDR1 LNHDA and CDR2 SQIVND (reference sequence). The CDR3 length is 15 residues. The CDR3 loop is CASSPQGGIDTEAFF. The CDR3 DNA sequence: TGTGCCAGTAGTCCACAGGGAGGGATTGACACTGAAGCTTTCTTT.

The chain carries TRBV6-5 and TRBJ1-1; the match to TRBD1 covers 8 bases. The germline gives CDR1 MNHEY, CDR2 SVGAGI. After removal of 6 bases from V and 5 bases from J, the junction contained 8 bases not matched to a gene. This CDR3 comprises 14 residues. CDR3 in DNA: TGTGCCAGCAGGTCGACAGGGGCGGGTACTGAAGCTTTCTTT. Translation gives CASRSTGAGTEAFF.

The chain employs TRBV5-4 and TRBJ2-1; 7 bases are shared with TRBD1. The CDR3 has 14 amino acids. The V and J ends lost 2 bases and 5 bases, in that order; junction bases with no gene match: 4. The germline gives CDR1 SGHNT, CDR2 YYREEE (reference sequence). DNA of the CDR3: TGTGCCAGCAGCTTAACGACAGGGAACAATGAGCAGTTCTTC. As protein: CASSLTTGNNEQFF.

The rearrangement uses TRBV18 and TRBJ2-7; possibly TRBD1 for D (7 bases). The V end was cut by 4 bases, the J end by 7 bases, with 23 bases between. CDR1 is KGHSH and CDR2 is LQKENI in the germline V gene. This CDR3 region has 16 residues. In nucleotides, the CDR3 is TGTGCCAGCTCACGACCCCCGGTGACAGGGACTTGGGAGCAGTACTTC. This gives the protein CASSRPPVTGTWEQYF.

This clone was observed a few times. The rearrangement joins TRBV15 to TRBJ2-1; TRBD1 might be the D (6 bases). This CDR3 spans 14 amino acids. From germline, CDR1 is LNHNV and CDR2 YYDKDF (reference sequence). Trimming removed 3 bases from V and 5 bases from J, with 11 bases in between. This CDR3 reads CATSRPEGDNEQFF. CDR3 coding DNA: TGTGCCACCAGCAGGCCTGAGGGGGACAATGAGCAGTTCTTC.

The J gene is TRBJ1-2, the V gene TRBV6-5, with D unresolved. CDR1 and CDR2 from the germline V gene are MNHEY and SVGAGI. V was clipped by 6 bases and J by 7 bases, with 9 bases between them. This CDR3 is 11 amino acids long. The CDR3 region has the DNA TGTGCCAGCAGGTGGGCGGGTGGCTACACCTTC. The encoded protein is CASRWAGGYTF.

The chain joins TRBV19 to TRBJ1-2, with a weak D call TRBD1 (5 bases). V lost 3 bases and J 2 bases, leaving 16 bases between the germline ends. The CDR3 is 16 amino acids. Germline V gives CDR1 LNHDA, CDR2 SQIVND (reference sequence). CDR3 coding DNA: TGTGCCAGTAGTATTGAGGGACGGGAGTGGAACTATGGCTACACCTTC. Its translation: CASSIEGREWNYGYTF.